This record looks at one T cell receptor beta chain sequence and its context. Its antigen specificity is not known. The read is 3 residues too short to cover the CDR3 end, so that end is filled in from the germline J gene. Every participant had a single incident cervical HPV16 infection, and prevalent HPV16 infections were excluded. Cervical HPV DNA was detected with MY09/MY11 PCR, and genotyping was done by dot-blot hybridization. Around 16 mL of heparinized blood was centrifuged, after which the buffy coat was aliquoted, frozen at -30 degrees C, and then stored at -80 degrees C. QIAGEN kits were used to extract genomic DNA from the buffy coat specimens. This sample was taken from a study of T cells in women clearing cervical HPV infection (dated 2018 in TCRdb). Describing the broader study: The cases were fewer than 30 women with histologically confirmed HPV16-related CIN3 or worse, and 2 of these cases were invasive cancers. Controls were more than 20 women whose single incident HPV16 infection cleared within 12 months without precancer or cancer developing. Blood from cases was collected at the visit at which the lesion was first identified, whereas blood from controls was collected once infection was no longer detected. For cases, a median interval of 149 days, with an interquartile range of about 90 to 200 days, was observed between lesion detection and blood sampling. Since HLA typing was available for only a few women, HLA type could not be ruled out as a confounder. This exploratory proof-of-principle case-control study, nested within the Guanacaste HPV Natural History Study in Costa Rica, compared TCR repertoires among women with different cervical HPV16 outcomes. Cases and controls were matched on age within five years and on year of sample collection. Median age was approximately 30 years in cases versus 38 in controls, and baseline characteristics did not differ significantly. The parent cohort enrolled 10,000 to 11,000 women aged 18 or older in Guanacaste, Costa Rica, in about 1992 to 1994 and followed the women for six to eight years. Five blinded duplicates per group were added as quality controls, giving 60 or so samples: 50 or so participants and roughly 10 replicates.

TCR beta CDR3 regions were amplified by multiplex PCR from an average of around 1,200 ng genomic DNA per sample using the immunoSEQ assay. Primer bias was corrected in the assay by using a complete synthetic TCR repertoire to establish an amplification baseline. The amplicons were sequenced on the Illumina platform. In the authors' own workflow: Error correction of the sequences involved clustering with frequency ratios plus a modified nearest-neighbor algorithm, after which the sequences were analyzed in the immunoSEQ Analyzer using IMGT gene definitions. At each rarefaction depth, TCR richness and evenness were averaged across 20 rarefaction repeats, and any sample with fewer sequences than the depth was left out. Relative abundances of V, D and J genes were compared between groups using Wilcoxon rank sum tests, with FDR correction applied. In the blinded duplicates, the intraclass correlation was about 95% for TCR richness and averaged about 79% across fewer than 80 gene segments. The source is immuneACCESS, and TCRdb retained only in-frame sequences with V and J called. Part of the clones is not carried over; for the studies checked, unresolved V genes explain less than half of this, and the remainder is unexplained. The V and J calls and the clone size are those of that table, but D and trimming were determined from the DNA. The data table for this sample lists 25,000 to 35,000 clones. The ten biggest clones cover 15% to 20% of the sample.

Findings and caveats that apply to the study as a whole: Random forest classifiers combining richness and V gene abundances distinguished cases from controls with an estimated AUC of about 0.79. Whether associations preceded infection or resulted from infection could not be shown with the cross-sectional design, and effector/memory subsets and HPV-specific T cells were not isolated. Cases had lower TRBV6-7 relative abundance than controls (approximately 0.1% versus 0.16%; Bonferroni P = 0.0008). T-cell numbers per sample were unknown, so richness differences could reflect varying T-cell content rather than repertoire biology. Significantly higher TCR repertoire richness was observed in CIN3+ cases than in controls across sequencing depths, whereas no difference in evenness was found.

CDR1 and CDR2 (LNHDA, SQIVND) derive from the germline V gene (reference sequence). Including cysteine and phenylalanine, the CDR3 has 13 amino acids. Sequencing covers 30 bases of the CDR3, shown here with the frame starting at base 1. The germline V and J ends show losses of 7 bases and 6 bases respectively, and no gene match explains 5 bases of the junction. Rearrangement joined TRBV19 to TRBJ2-7; 11 middle bases align to TRBD2. This TCR derives from a woman aged 18 to 69 with a cervical HPV16 infection that either progressed to CIN3+ or cleared (not recorded which). The sample was blood buffy coat. CDR3 DNA (partial): TGTGCCAGTAAACTAGCGGGAGCTCTCGAG. It specifies CASKLAGALE. The entire CDR3 reads CASKLAGALEQYF. The variable domain in full, with residues beyond the CDR3 obtained from the reference TRBV19 and TRBJ2-7 genes, is DGGITQSPKYLFRKEGQNVTLSCEQNLNHDAMYWYRQDPGQGLRLIYYSQIVNDFQKGDIAEGYSVSREKKESFPLTVTSAQKNPTAFYLCASKLAGALEQYFGPGTRLTVT.